This T cell receptor beta chain was identified in a study of T cells in Graves' hyperthyroidism and ophthalmopathy. Regions amplified from RNA transcripts were the TCR beta CDR3 regions. In the first-round RT-PCR of the TCR CDR3, the HTBI primer set was used. Each CDR3 protein gets one entry after TCRdb re-called the multiplex PCR reads with MiXCR. The table has 540,000 or so distinct CDR3 sequences, 15% to 18% seen once. Patients were excluded because of uncontrolled infection, other autoimmune disease, pregnancy or lactation. The sequenced material came from blood. The clonotype originates from a woman aged 25-40 years with Graves' hyperthyroidism.

For the CDR3, the DNA is TGCGCCAGCAGCCAAGATTTAGGCCACCCATACAATGAGCAGTTCTTC. Translating gives CASSQDLGHPYNEQFF. The chain combines TRBV4-3 with TRBJ2-1, with no clear D. Trimming left V 0 bases short and J 4 bases short, with 13 bases between. Germline V lookup: CDR1 LGHNA, CDR2 YSLEER. This CDR3 has 16 amino acids.